This TCR beta chain was profiled in a study of shared clonotypes between healthy human individuals. Study-level findings and limits: The low donor count limited represented genetic and exposure-history diversity. Clonotype sharing among donors was expected to depend on sequencing depth.

On sorted subsets, replicate PCRs used roughly 190 ng DNA, or tens of thousands of T cell genomes. The repertoire was sequenced with immunoSEQ multiplex PCR; TCRdb's copy has only in-frame clones and lacks some. This sample has roughly 2.4 million clones, with approximately 96% found just once. Into CD45RA+ naive and CD45RA-negative memory subsets, the CD4+ cells were split. Worth noting for this clone: What it recognizes is unknown.

CDR3 length equals 13 residues. The V end lost 0 bases, the J end lost 4 bases, and 7 bases lay between the germline ends. Germline V gene lookup returns CDR1 SGHNT and CDR2 YYREEE (reference sequence). The chain has TRBV5-4 and TRBJ1-2; D unclear. Material: naive CD4+ T cells sorted from blood. Sample subset: CD45RA+ positively selected. This TCR was recovered from a young man in good health. The CDR3 DNA sequence: TGTGCCAGCAGCTTGGGGGAATTCTATGGCTACACCTTC. Its protein product is CASSLGEFYGYTF.